This TCR delta chain was recovered during a study of γδ T cells in repeated Plasmodium falciparum infection (dated by TCRdb to the early 2020s). Notes on the research overall: In the natural-infection arm, Malian children exposed to intense seasonal malaria transmission were enrolled and compared against age and gender matched Australian children. Four controlled human malaria infections were administered to about five malaria-naive U.S. adults over 644 days by bites from P. falciparum NF54-infected Anopheles stephensi mosquitoes. Samples were collected from controlled-infection subjects at baseline, immediately before selected infections, and 21 days after each infection. Malian gammadelta TCR repertoires were analysed cross-sectionally in periods with no transmission and longitudinally across episodes of acute febrile malaria. The study looked at how repeated Plasmodium falciparum infection shapes the human gammadelta T cell repertoire, using both natural infection in Mali and controlled human malaria infection.

The research as a whole found: Because the controlled-infection cohort was small, analysis of inter-individual variability in gammadelta T cell responses was limited. Vdelta2-negative gammadelta TCR repertoires from Malian children appeared more clonally expanded, less diverse and less shared than those of Australian children. Vgamma9/Vdelta2+ TCR repertoires showed a highly stable polyclonal repertoire over time and infection, with many inter-individual overlapping TCRgamma sequences. Repeated controlled infections appeared to drive waves of new clonotype selection in Vdelta2-negative, largely Vdelta1+, gammadelta TCR repertoires. Generalizability was limited because the Malian cohort was drawn from a small rural village of predominantly one ethnic group.

Germline trimming amounts to 2 bases on V and 0 bases on J, with 18 as the count of junction bases outside the gene matches. Via the germline V gene, CDR1 is TSWWSYY and CDR2 QGS. Taken from cysteine to phenylalanine, the CDR3 has 20 residues. Of all the DNA, just the CDR3 is kept, 60 bases in frame from base 1. This clone was seen more than once but under ten times. Its binding antigen is unknown. Just one base apart from a much larger clone, this may be a read error. For bulk TCR repertoire analysis, Vgamma9/Vdelta2+ and Vdelta2-negative gammadelta T cell populations were isolated by flow sorting from peripheral blood mononuclear cells. The library relied on multiplex PCR. Sequencing took place on an Illumina MiSeq. From each sorted gammadelta T cell sample, both TCR gamma (TRG) and TCR delta (TRD) chains were sequenced. Concerning the study's data processing: Clonotype tree plots, accumulated frequency of the top 20 clonotypes, diversity index (DI) and D75 metrics were included in the repertoire analyses. TCRdb reanalyzed the public reads with the CATT caller, and identical DNA sequences were merged afterwards. These V and J calls derive from TCRdb rather than the authors' analysis. This sample gives around 89,000 delta-chain clones in total; 1.4% of them show up just once. The ten largest clones take up around 8.3% of the sample.

The specimen was gamma-delta T cells from blood. The receptor's source is a pool of human donors (malaria-infected and uninfected, not separated). The chain joins TRDV1 to TRDJ1; TRDD2 matches 7 bases in the middle. The DNA sequence is as follows: TGTGCTCTTGGGGAAACCCACTTCCTTCCTCGTACCGCGAACACCGATAAACTCATCTTT. Protein translation: CALGETHFLPRTANTDKLIF.